This T cell receptor beta chain derives from a study of blood T cell repertoires in COVID-19 (dated by TCRdb to about 2020). With regard to the full study: Samples from collaborators originated in the United States, Italy and Spain and spanned both the acute and convalescent phases of COVID-19. The material from the prospective study consisted of cDNA or gDNA derived from T cells, B-cell-depleted T cells, or PBMCs. The dataset comprised deeply sampled blood TCRbeta repertoires from subjects exposed to, actively infected with, or recovered from COVID-19. The repertoires were released in a freely available public database intended as a resource for research on the immune response to SARS-CoV-2. Samples were obtained from the ongoing ImmuneRACE study (first 160 participants) and from 950 to 1,500 subjects provided by 6 global collaborators. Nearly every sample came with metadata listing a de-identified subject ID, COVID-19 status, age in years and sex. Where HLA class I and class II types were available, the types were taken from metadata supplied by the sample provider, not from assay-based typing.

Including the terminal cysteine and phenylalanine, the CDR3 comprises 15 residues. Only the CDR3 DNA is retained, 45 bases long and in frame from the first base. Sequences SGHAT (CDR1) and FQNNGV (CDR2) are obtained from the germline V gene. V is clipped by 3 bases and J by 2 bases, and the sequence between their germline boundaries is 13 bases long. General findings and caveats noted by the study authors: Clinical and demographic metadata were provided uncurated, with the amount varying by source and participant.

The collaborating institutions used their own protocols to collect whole blood in K2EDTA tubes. For TCRbeta analysis, collaborator samples were shipped as frozen whole blood, as isolated PBMCs, or as DNA extracted from either sample type. With respect to this clone: Its recognized antigen is unknown. One base away there is no much larger clone; base qualities are not given.

TCRbeta CDR3 regions were amplified from genomic DNA using the immunoSEQ Assay, a bias-controlled multiplex PCR. Concerning the study's data processing: Nucleated cell counts per sample were estimated from amplification of reference gene primers within the assay. To quantify the absolute abundance of each unique TCRbeta CDR3 rearrangement, sequence reads were collapsed and filtered. Productive Simpson clonality was computed per sample as the square root of Simpson's diversity index over productive rearrangements. Held by TCRdb, this immuneACCESS table contains in-frame sequences only and omits some clones. Under half of the omission traces to an unresolved V gene where checked; the cause of the rest is unknown. From that table come the V and J calls and clone size; the DNA was used to work out D and trimming. The sample yields roughly 120,000 clones; about 83% were counted once. The ten largest clones add up to 5% to 6% of the sample.

The receptor comes from a human donor in a cohort sampled during active COVID-19. The sequenced material came from peripheral blood. The chain joins TRBV11-2 to TRBJ1-2; TRBD1 is a possible D gene, resting on 6 matching bases. The CDR3 reads CASSFSGTNNYGYTF. The DNA reads TGTGCCAGCAGCTTTTCCGGGACAAACAACTATGGCTACACCTTC.